This TCR beta chain comes out of a study of beta chain features in type 1 diabetes. General observations from the study: Patients with Type 1 diabetes showed moderately but significantly shorter TCRB CDR3s in all four CD4+ subsets.

Germline values: CDR1 ENHRY, CDR2 SYGVKD. V was cut by 4 bases and J by 4 bases, with 13 bases left in between. The CDR3 extends over 15 amino acids. The study reverse transcribed the entire isolated RNA, so it sequenced expressed TCRB transcripts. Regulatory, naive and central memory T cell samples averaged approximately 3.4 million reads. Clones were sequenced by immunoSEQ multiplex PCR, and TCRdb holds only the in-frame ones, with some missing. This table holds some 410,000 clones, approximately 14% found once. Remarks on this clone: Its specificity is not known.

The sequence came from a man aged 25-40 years in good health. Material: naive CD4+ T cells from blood. The rearrangement joins TRBV10-3 to TRBJ2-2; D is tentatively TRBD1 or TRBD2 (5 bases each). The CDR3 spells CAISAEGRGTGELFF. In DNA, the CDR3 is TGTGCCATCAGTGCTGAGGGGCGCGGCACCGGGGAGCTGTTTTTT.